A selection of T cell receptor beta chains follows, all from one sample in a study of shared clonotypes between healthy human individuals. Clones were sequenced by immunoSEQ multiplex PCR, and TCRdb holds only the in-frame ones, with some missing. Here the sample spans some 2,000,000 clones, about 95% being singletons. The sequencing sample was made of naive CD8+ T cells sorted from blood. All receptors derive from a man aged 18 to 29 in good health. Both conserved end residues are part of each CDR3.

J	V	CDR3
TRBJ2-3	TRBV11-2	CASSFLSGRTDTQYF
NA	TRBV4-3	CASSQVLAGGTYEQYF
TRBJ1-6	TRBV19	CASSYTGGSPLHF
TRBJ2-7	TRBV7-2	CASSLSGGGYEQYF
TRBJ2-2	TRBV11-2	CASSRDDTGELFF
TRBJ2-7	TRBV7-9	CASSLMRDEQYF
TRBJ1-4	TRBV30	CAWDAGHEKLFF
TRBJ2-1	TRBV7-9	CASSLGTSALGEQFF
TRBJ2-7	TRBV6-6	CASSSRTTYEQYF
TRBJ2-7	TRBV5-6	CASSPTRGAGGYEQYF
TRBJ2-7	TRBV9	CASSVAGGPYEQYF
TRBJ2-7	TRBV2	CASSADNYEQYF
TRBJ1-4	TRBV6-5	CASRQTGATNEKLFF
TRBJ2-5	TRBV4-1	CASSPFSGGEETQYF
TRBJ2-1	TRBV4-3	CASSQERDSYNEQFF
TRBJ2-1	TRBV30	CAWSPGQGSNEQFF
TRBJ2-7	TRBV4-3	CASSQDSTGHYEQYF
TRBJ1-4	TRBV14	CASSQVRGRAEKLFF
TRBJ1-2	TRBV11-2	CASSLNGYTF
TRBJ1-5	TRBV6-1	CASKRGYQPQHF
TRBJ2-7	TRBV19	CASSIAGPTYEQYF
TRBJ2-7	TRBV5-4	CASSLELAPYEQYF
TRBJ2-7	TRBV14	CASSQAETRYEQYF
TRBJ2-7	TRBV28	CASSPTQFGDEQYF
TRBJ1-2	TRBV6-6	CASSYRWYQSYGYTF
TRBJ2-3	TRBV27	CASSSPSGSSDTQYF
TRBJ2-1	TRBV30	CAWSVGGGNEQFF
TRBJ2-3	TRBV7-9	CASSRWGATTDTQYF
TRBJ1-1	TRBV30	CAWSVGVGGNTEAFF
TRBJ2-5	TRBV11-2	CASSGLETQYF
TRBJ1-3	TRBV19	CASRLRGDTIYF
TRBJ2-7	TRBV7-6	CASSLYGGGYEQYF
TRBJ1-2	TRBV6-7	CASRDTEAQFYGYTF
TRBJ2-2	TRBV29-1	CSVQVGGELFF
TRBJ1-1	TRBV5-1	CASSLAPSTEAFF
TRBJ1-1	TRBV7-9	CASSPEEDTEAFF
TRBJ2-2	TRBV4-2	CATGFGTGELFF
TRBJ2-1	TRBV2	CASIETGGNEQFF
TRBJ2-7	TRBV7-9	CASSPLAGGQNEQYF
TRBJ2-5	TRBV30	CSPPWTGDIQETQYF
TRBJ1-1	TRBV20-1	CSARGPIEAFF
TRBJ2-1	TRBV19	CASSARGGGEQFF
TRBJ2-5	TRBV9	CASSHNPGLGTRETQYF
TRBJ1-1	TRBV7-9	CASSLARQEAFF
TRBJ2-7	TRBV29-1	CSVEGLAGNYEQYF
TRBJ2-2	TRBV5-6	CASITSGGTGELFF
TRBJ1-1	TRBV19	CAKRKSGDTEAFF
TRBJ2-2	TRBV6-1	CASNSLSGELFF
TRBJ2-1	TRBV4-1	CASSPGQEVNEQFF
TRBJ1-2	TRBV14	CASSQGLANYGYTF
TRBJ2-7	TRBV19	CASSISGPNYEQYF
TRBJ2-5	TRBV19	CATWDQQETQYF
TRBJ1-2	TRBV5-1	CASSSDTTDDYGYTF
TRBJ1-5	TRBV4-2	CASSVLAGTEYSNQPQHF
TRBJ2-3	TRBV9	CASSVGHQTDTQYF
TRBJ1-2	TRBV6-6	CASSISGEDYGYTF
TRBJ2-6	TRBV29-1	CSVEVVQTVGANVLTF
TRBJ2-3	TRBV9	CASSVDGSSDTQYF